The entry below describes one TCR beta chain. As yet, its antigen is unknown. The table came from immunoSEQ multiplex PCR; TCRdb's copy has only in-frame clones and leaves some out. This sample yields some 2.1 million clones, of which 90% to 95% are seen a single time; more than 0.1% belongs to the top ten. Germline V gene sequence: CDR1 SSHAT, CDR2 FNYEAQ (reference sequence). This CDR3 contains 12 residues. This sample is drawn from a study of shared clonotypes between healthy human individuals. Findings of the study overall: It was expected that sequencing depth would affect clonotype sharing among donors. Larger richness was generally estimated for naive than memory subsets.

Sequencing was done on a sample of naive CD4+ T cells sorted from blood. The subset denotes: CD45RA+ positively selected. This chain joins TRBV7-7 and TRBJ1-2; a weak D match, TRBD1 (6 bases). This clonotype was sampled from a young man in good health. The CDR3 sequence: CASVGRTDGYTF. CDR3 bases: TGTGCTTCCGTCGGAAGGACAGATGGCTACACCTTC.